One sample yielded the 16 T cell receptor beta chains listed below, sequenced in a study of blood T cell repertoires in COVID-19. Produced via immunoSEQ multiplex PCR; TCRdb's table is partial and in-frame only. This table holds about half a million clones, 70% to 90% found once. Sequenced: peripheral blood. The receptors were gathered from a human donor in a cohort sampled during active COVID-19.

This chain connects TRBV6-5 to TRBJ1-4; D call uncertain. Germline lookup yields CDR1 MNHEY and CDR2 SVGAGI. The CDR3 spans 14 residues. Trimming removed 2 bases from V and 7 bases from J, with 11 bases in between. CDR3 sequence reads: CASSYGGRGEKLFF. CDR3 bases: TGTGCCAGCAGTTACGGAGGCCGGGGTGAAAAACTGTTTTTT.

The chain employs TRBV19 and TRBJ2-4; perhaps TRBD2 as D (6 bases). Germline assignment: CDR1 LNHDA and CDR2 SQIVND (reference sequence). V was shortened by 0 bases and J by 0 bases, with 18 bases between the two germline ends. There are 19 residues in the CDR3. The CDR3 DNA reads TGTGCCAGTAGTATAGATCCTTCGGCGGGGAGGCTAGCCAAAAACATTCAGTACTTC. Protein sequence: CASSIDPSAGRLAKNIQYF.

The gene calls are TRBV9 and TRBJ2-5; 7 bases match TRBD1. Germline loops: CDR1 SGDLS, CDR2 YYNGEE. The CDR3 consists of 16 residues. V shed 0 bases and J 3 bases; nucleotides not matched to a gene: 8. The CDR3 here is CASSVGIGTAKETQYF. For the CDR3, the DNA is TGTGCCAGCAGCGTAGGCATCGGGACAGCGAAAGAGACCCAGTACTTC.

The chain carries TRBV7-3 and TRBJ1-2, with D unresolved. V dropped 2 bases and J dropped 2 bases, with 6 bases sitting between them. Germline values: CDR1 SGHTA, CDR2 FQGTGA. The CDR3 covers 13 residues. The CDR3 DNA sequence: TGTGCCAGCAGCTTAGAGGGAAACTATGGCTACACCTTC. Protein sequence: CASSLEGNYGYTF.

The chain employs TRBV30 and TRBJ1-6, with no clear D. V lost 3 bases and J 4 bases, leaving 7 bases between the germline ends. The CDR3 consists of 13 residues. The germline CDR1 and CDR2 sequences are GTSNPN and SVGIG (reference sequence). CDR3 in amino acids: CAWRLRYNSPLHF. The DNA for the CDR3 is TGTGCCTGGAGACTGAGATATAATTCACCCCTCCACTTT.

J is TRBJ2-1 and V is TRBV4-3, with D maybe TRBD2 (6 bases). The CDR3 has 16 amino acids. Trimming cost V 0 bases and J 7 bases, with 16 bases left between them. The germline V gene encodes CDR1 LGHNA and CDR2 YSLEER. CDR3 region: CASSQEVRRDMNEQFF. CDR3 bases: TGCGCCAGCAGCCAAGAAGTTCGGCGGGATATGAATGAGCAGTTCTTC.

In the case of this clone: Other nucleotide sequences from this sample produce the same CDR3. The chain has TRBV5-5 and TRBJ1-1; D remains ambiguous. CDR1 SGHKS and CDR2 YYEKEE come from the germline V gene (reference sequence). V lost 2 bases and J 4 bases, leaving 3 bases between the germline ends. The CDR3 loop spans 11 amino acids. The CDR3 loop reads CASSLATEAFF. In DNA, the CDR3 is TGTGCCAGCAGCTTAGCCACTGAAGCTTTCTTT.

V is TRBV28 and J is TRBJ2-3; 8 nucleotides match TRBD1. Germline CDR1 and CDR2: MDHEN and SYDVKM. CDR3 size: 16 residues. V was pared by 6 bases and J by 6 bases, with 14 bases of the junction left unmatched. DNA for the CDR3: TGTGCCAGCAGGGACGGGCAAACAGGGGGGAGGGATACGCAGTATTTT. It codes for CASRDGQTGGRDTQYF.

The chain employs TRBV4-1 and TRBJ1-2, with D hard to call. V was pared by 7 bases and J by 8 bases, with 23 bases between. Germline V lookup: CDR1 MGHRA, CDR2 YSYEKL. The CDR3 length is 15 residues. CDR3 loop: CASTIILGALQGYTF. The DNA for the CDR3 is TGCGCCAGCACCATCATCCTGGGAGCACTTCAAGGCTACACCTTC.

The V and J genes are TRBV18 and TRBJ2-7, with a weak D call TRBD2 (6 bases). V was clipped by 6 bases and J by 3 bases, with 15 bases between them. The germline CDR1 and CDR2 sequences are KGHSH and LQKENI. This CDR3 is 14 amino acids long. CDR3 residues: CASSPGDFHYEQYF. Here the CDR3 DNA reads TGTGCCAGCTCTCCCGGGGACTTCCACTACGAGCAGTACTTC.

This sequence joins TRBV11-3 and TRBJ2-7; TRBD1 matches 8 bases. The CDR3 sequence is 16 residues long. Germline lookup yields CDR1 SGHNT and CDR2 YENEEA. V trimming: 1 base; J trimming: 2 bases; junction bases outside the gene matches: 7. The CDR3 nucleotides read TGTGCCAGCAGCTTAGGCGGGACAGGAGTTCCCTACGAGCAGTACTTC. It encodes CASSLGGTGVPYEQYF.

This clone was recorded a few times. This rearrangement joins TRBV4-1 to TRBJ1-2; 7 bases line up with TRBD1. The V and J ends lost 4 bases and 4 bases, in that order; junction bases with no gene match: 12. Germline CDR1 reads MGHRA; CDR2 reads YSYEKL. CDR3 length: 16 amino acids. CDR3 DNA sequence: TGCGCCAGCAGCCGAGAAGGGACAGCTTACATCTATGGCTACACCTTC. Amino acid sequence: CASSREGTAYIYGYTF.

The chain employs TRBV19 and TRBJ1-2; 7 bases are a match to TRBD1. J lost 4 bases, V lost 5 bases, and 7 bases had no gene match. CDR3 length: 14 residues. The V gene's germline CDR1 is LNHDA and CDR2 SQIVND (reference sequence). The CDR3 sequence is CASSLPAGGYGYTF. The CDR3 DNA reads as TGTGCCAGTAGTCTCCCGGCAGGGGGCTATGGCTACACCTTC.

This clone was observed once. The chain employs TRBV14 and TRBJ2-5; unclear D gene. Germline-derived CDR1 and CDR2 are SGHDN and FVKESK. The CDR3 length is 13 residues. V lost 0 bases to trimming and J lost 4 bases, with 6 bases between them. CDR3 sequence reads: CASSQDTRETQYF. The CDR3 nucleotides are TGTGCCAGCAGCCAAGATACTCGAGAGACCCAGTACTTC.

The V gene is TRBV24-1, the J gene TRBJ1-2; unclear D gene. The V end was cut by 4 bases, the J end by 8 bases, with 13 bases between. Germline V gene sequence: CDR1 KGHDR, CDR2 SFDVKD. The CDR3 sequence is 13 residues long. In DNA, the CDR3 is TGTGCCACCAGTGAATGGGGAGGACCGGGCTACACCTTC. Translating gives CATSEWGGPGYTF.

For this clone: The same CDR3 arises from other DNA sequences in this sample as well. The chain couples TRBV19 to TRBJ1-5, with D perhaps TRBD1 (5 bases). Germline V lookup: CDR1 LNHDA, CDR2 SQIVND (reference sequence). This CDR3 region has 12 residues. Trimming shortened V by 5 bases and J by 5 bases, and 7 bases separated the two germline ends. CDR3: CASSPRDQPQHF. The DNA of the CDR3 is TGTGCCAGTAGTCCCAGGGATCAGCCCCAGCATTTT.